The 3 T cell receptor beta chains in this list originate from one sample, sequenced in a study of shared clonotypes between healthy human individuals. Terminally differentiated effector memory CD45RA+ cells were excluded from the naive CD8 cells, which were CD45RO-negative and positively selected for CCR7. Clones were read by immunoSEQ multiplex PCR, and TCRdb kept only the in-frame ones, dropping some. In the table there are 2 million to 2.5 million clones, roughly 95% of which are singletons. The sequencing input was naive CD8+ T cells sorted from blood. These receptors were obtained from a man younger than 35 in good health.

The gene calls are TRBV27 and TRBJ2-7; D is possibly TRBD1 or TRBD2 (5 bases each). The CDR3 sequence is 18 residues long. Germline assignment: CDR1 MNHEY and CDR2 SMNVEV (reference sequence). V was shortened by 2 bases and J by 3 bases, with 23 bases between the two germline ends. In DNA form, the CDR3 reads TGTGCCAGCAGTTTAAAGGGACCAGTGGGGTCCGTGCGCTACGAGCAGTACTTC. It specifies CASSLKGPVGSVRYEQYF.

The genes are TRBV12-5 and TRBJ1-1; D not resolved. Germline CDR1 LGHNT, CDR2 FRNRAP. The germline V and J ends were trimmed by 0 bases and 4 bases, with 6 bases remaining between them. The CDR3 is 13 amino acids. The CDR3 here is CASGLVTGTEAFF. The CDR3 DNA sequence: TGTGCTAGTGGTTTGGTAACTGGCACTGAAGCTTTCTTT.

The V call is TRBV7-9, the J call TRBJ2-3; D is ambiguous. CDR1 SEHNR and CDR2 FQNEAQ come from the germline V gene (reference sequence). This CDR3 spans 11 amino acids. The V end was cut by 11 bases, the J end by 0 bases, with 6 bases between. The CDR3 DNA is TGTGCCGCCGCTAGCACAGATACGCAGTATTTT. Amino acid sequence: CAAASTDTQYF.